The entry below gives a single T cell receptor (beta chain) sequence along with its context. Antigen specificity is unknown. The data were obtained in a study of post-analysis software for immune sequencing data. The wider study: Included courses were relapsing-remitting and secondary progressive multiple sclerosis; progressive-relapsing multiple sclerosis was also included.

Findings and limits, study-wide: When the samples were clustered directly with F measure, those that had been prepared in the same batch showed strong co-clustering. Included in a set of about 5 TRBV segments more frequent in patients than controls were TRBV5-6, TRBV5-1 and TRBV20-1.

Germline V gene sequence: CDR1 SNHLY, CDR2 FYNNEI. The CDR3 loop spans 12 amino acids. The V and J ends lost 8 bases and 6 bases respectively, with 14 bases between them. Every TCR beta cDNA library bore unique molecular identifiers. TCRdb called the PCR reads again in MiXCR, with one record for every CDR3 protein. The repertoire holds 380,000 or so distinct CDR3 sequences, with less than 35% as singletons. The sample consisted of blood. The chain links TRBV2 to TRBJ2-7; TRBD1 might be the D (6 bases). The origin of this receptor is a girl aged 5 to 17 with multiple sclerosis. CDR3 in amino acids: CASLLQGLEQYF. CDR3 bases: TGTGCCAGCCTTCTACAGGGCCTCGAGCAGTACTTC.